These 20 T cell receptor beta chains were sequenced from one sample in a study of PD-1 blockade in classical Hodgkin lymphoma. Generated by immunoSEQ multiplex PCR, the TCRdb table keeps only in-frame clones and is missing some. The sample holds around 50,000 clones, around 93% seen once. Brentuximab vedotin exposure varied among the patients, all of whom had relapsed after autologous stem cell transplantation. The material sequenced was peripheral blood mononuclear cells (PBMCs), taken before the second cycle of nivolumab. The receptors come from a human donor with classical Hodgkin lymphoma.

V gene TRBV2 combines with J gene TRBJ2-2; a weak D match, TRBD2 (5 bases). The CDR3 totals 15 residues. The germline CDR1 and CDR2 sequences are SNHLY and FYNNEI. Trimming removed 6 bases at V and 6 bases at J, with 17 bases between. In nucleotides, the CDR3 is TGTGCCAGCAGGGAAACCTCGGGGTCCCCCGGGGAGCTGTTTTTT. This translates into CASRETSGSPGELFF.

The V gene is TRBV6-1, the J gene TRBJ1-1; D might be TRBD1 (5 bases). The V end lost 8 bases, the J end lost 9 bases, and 10 bases lay between the germline ends. The germline CDR1 and CDR2 sequences are MNHNS and SASEGT. The CDR3 has 10 residues. The CDR3 sequence is CASRDLQAFF. The CDR3 DNA follows: TGTGCCAGCCGGGACCTCCAAGCTTTCTTT.

The chain has TRBV15 and TRBJ1-5; D is possibly TRBD1 (6 bases). Trimming pared 4 bases from V and 2 bases from J, leaving 18 bases between. This CDR3 comprises 17 residues. The germline gives CDR1 LNHNV, CDR2 YYDKDF (reference sequence). CDR3 loop: CATSIVPRGEGNQPQHF. The CDR3 nucleotides read TGTGCCACCAGCATAGTGCCGAGGGGGGAGGGCAATCAGCCCCAGCATTTT.

The CDR3 region has the DNA TGTGCCAGCAGCTTAATAGGGGGGCTCGATACGCAGTATTTT. The encoded protein is CASSLIGGLDTQYF. The rearrangement joins TRBV7-3 to TRBJ2-3, with D possibly being TRBD1 or TRBD2 (6 bases each). The CDR3 is made up of 14 amino acids. Germline CDR1 SGHTA, CDR2 FQGTGA. Trimming took off 1 base at V and 6 bases at J, with 11 bases between the two ends.

The chain carries TRBV12-5 and TRBJ2-5, with no clear D. CDR3 length: 13 amino acids. With 6 bases removed from V and 5 bases from J, the gap between germline ends came to 13 bases. Germline CDR1 is LGHNT and CDR2 is FRNRAP. The CDR3 DNA reads TGTGCTAGTGGCTCCGGGTCTGAGGAGACCCAGTACTTC. Translated, it gives CASGSGSEETQYF.

The chain is built from TRBV6-5 and TRBJ1-4; D is perhaps TRBD1 (5 bases). The CDR3 has 14 residues. Germline lookup yields CDR1 MNHEY and CDR2 SVGAGI. V was pared by 0 bases and J by 11 bases, with 13 bases between. CDR3 nucleotides: TGTGCCAGCAGTTACTCGACCGGGGCGTCTAAACTGTTTTTT. Protein sequence: CASSYSTGASKLFF.

This chain uses TRBV7-7 with TRBJ2-3; 8 bases match TRBD2. V lost 5 bases, J lost 5 bases, and 9 bases stayed unmatched. Germline-derived CDR1 and CDR2 are SSHAT and FNYEAQ (reference sequence). This CDR3 has 15 amino acids. This CDR3 is CASSAGGGLGDTQYF. The CDR3 nucleotides read TGTGCCAGCAGCGCCGGGGGGGGGTTGGGAGATACGCAGTATTTT.

The chain employs TRBV11-2 and TRBJ2-2; the D is unclear. The CDR3 spans 13 residues. The V gene's germline CDR1 is SGHAT and CDR2 FQNNGV. Trimming left V 0 bases short and J 6 bases short, with 5 bases between. The CDR3 reads CASSLDRSGELFF. The CDR3 coding sequence is TGTGCCAGCAGCTTAGATAGGTCCGGGGAGCTGTTTTTT.

The chain combines TRBV7-6 with TRBJ2-3, with unresolved D. Germline V gene lookup returns CDR1 SGHVS and CDR2 FNYEAQ. Trimming removed 1 base at V and 2 bases at J, with 7 bases between. The length of the CDR3 is 14 residues. CDR3 sequence reads: CASSLGPDTDTQYF. CDR3 sequence (DNA): TGTGCCAGCAGCTTAGGTCCCGACACAGATACGCAGTATTTT.

The gene calls are TRBV29-1 and TRBJ2-5; 9 nucleotides line up with TRBD2. The CDR3 is made up of 19 amino acids. The junction had 20 bases not matched to a gene; V was cut back by 3 bases and J by 3 bases. CDR1 and CDR2 from the germline V gene are SQVTM and ANQGSEA. CDR3: CSVDPSFGSSGALEETQYF. CDR3 DNA: TGCAGCGTTGACCCGTCTTTCGGTTCTAGCGGGGCGCTTGAAGAGACCCAGTACTTC.

This sequence joins TRBV5-4 and TRBJ1-2; D is undetermined. The CDR3 totals 14 residues. Germline assignment: CDR1 SGHNT and CDR2 YYREEE (reference sequence). Trimming took 0 bases from V and 7 from J, leaving 13 bases between them. The CDR3 spells CASSLAYEHFGYTF. The CDR3 DNA reads TGTGCCAGCAGCTTGGCATATGAGCATTTTGGCTACACCTTC.

The chain has TRBV9 and TRBJ2-2, with D possibly being TRBD1 or TRBD2 (6 bases each). Germline CDR1 reads SGDLS; CDR2 reads YYNGEE. The CDR3 runs 19 residues. V was shortened by 3 bases and J by 5 bases, with 26 bases between the two germline ends. Here the CDR3 reads CASSGTTGDGQGRTGELFF. As DNA, the CDR3 is TGTGCCAGCAGCGGCACTACGGGGGACGGGCAGGGGAGGACCGGGGAGCTGTTTTTT.

The CDR3 DNA follows: TGTGCCAGCAGCCTCAGATTTCTGGCGGGCCCCACCGGGGAGCTGTTTTTT. Translating it yields CASSLRFLAGPTGELFF. The chain is built from TRBV9 and TRBJ2-2; perhaps TRBD2 as D (5 bases). With 4 bases removed from V and 4 bases from J, the gap between germline ends came to 20 bases. The germline gives CDR1 SGDLS, CDR2 YYNGEE. This CDR3 is 17 amino acids long.

The chain employs TRBV9 and TRBJ2-7; a weak D match, TRBD1 (6 bases). Trimming pared 3 bases from V and 5 bases from J, leaving 18 bases between. Germline-derived CDR1 and CDR2 are SGDLS and YYNGEE. The CDR3 covers 15 residues. The CDR3 loop is CASSESRTARDEQYF. The CDR3 DNA reads as TGTGCCAGCAGCGAATCTCGGACAGCCCGGGACGAGCAGTACTTC. Looking up the rest from reference TRBV9 and TRBJ2-7 gives the full variable domain: DSGVTQTPKHLITATGQRVTLRCSPRSGDLSVYWYQQSLDQGLQFLIQYYNGEERAKGNILERFSAQQFPDLHSELNLSSLELGDSALYFCASSESRTARDEQYFGPGTRLTVT.

The chain recombines TRBV4-1 with TRBJ1-1, with unresolved D. V lost 0 bases, J lost 5 bases, and 13 bases lay in between. The CDR3 has 15 amino acids. Germline assignment: CDR1 MGHRA and CDR2 YSYEKL. The CDR3 DNA reads TGCGCCAGCAGCCAAGATGGCCACTCCGGGACTGAAGCTTTCTTT. This sequence encodes CASSQDGHSGTEAFF.

The chain couples TRBV18 to TRBJ2-2; 8 bases match TRBD1. The germline V gene has CDR1 KGHSH and CDR2 LQKENI. Losses at the gene ends were 3 bases for V and 1 base for J; bases not matched to a gene: 1. The CDR3 totals 15 residues. The DNA of the CDR3 is TGTGCCAGCTCACCGACAGGGGTGAACACCGGGGAGCTGTTTTTT. Protein product: CASSPTGVNTGELFF.

The table lists this clone with a count of one. The rearrangement links TRBV6-5 to TRBJ1-1; tentatively, D is TRBD1 (6 bases). V lost 2 bases and J 1 base, leaving 14 bases between the germline ends. The length of the CDR3 is 16 residues. CDR1 is MNHEY, CDR2 SVGAGI, per germline. The CDR3 DNA sequence: TGTGCCAGCAGTTACAAACCCACAGGGCAGAACACTGAAGCTTTCTTT. It translates to CASSYKPTGQNTEAFF.

The chain recombines TRBV18 with TRBJ1-2; 10 bases fit TRBD1. The junction had 13 bases not matched to a gene; V was cut back by 3 bases and J by 6 bases. There are 17 residues in the CDR3. Germline CDR1 and CDR2: KGHSH and LQKENI. CDR3 coding DNA: TGTGCCAGCTCACCGTCCGGGACAGGGGTTTTAAGGAATGGCTACACCTTC. The encoded protein is CASSPSGTGVLRNGYTF.

CDR3 nucleotide sequence: TGCGCCAGCAAACCCTTCGCGGAAACATGGGGGACCCAGTACTTC. This codes for CASKPFAETWGTQYF. The V call is TRBV5-1, the J call TRBJ2-5; no clear D gene. Trimming shortened V by 6 bases and J by 7 bases, and 22 bases separated the two germline ends. This CDR3 spans 15 amino acids. The V gene's germline CDR1 is SGHRS and CDR2 YFSETQ.

This sequence joins TRBV6-5 and TRBJ2-1; D perhaps matches TRBD2 (6 bases). The length of the CDR3 is 15 residues. V lost 5 bases and J 8 bases, leaving 19 bases between the germline ends. Germline V gene sequence: CDR1 MNHEY, CDR2 SVGAGI. CDR3 protein: CASSPSADYHYEQFF. CDR3 DNA: TGTGCCAGCAGTCCCTCCGCGGACTACCATTATGAGCAGTTCTTC.